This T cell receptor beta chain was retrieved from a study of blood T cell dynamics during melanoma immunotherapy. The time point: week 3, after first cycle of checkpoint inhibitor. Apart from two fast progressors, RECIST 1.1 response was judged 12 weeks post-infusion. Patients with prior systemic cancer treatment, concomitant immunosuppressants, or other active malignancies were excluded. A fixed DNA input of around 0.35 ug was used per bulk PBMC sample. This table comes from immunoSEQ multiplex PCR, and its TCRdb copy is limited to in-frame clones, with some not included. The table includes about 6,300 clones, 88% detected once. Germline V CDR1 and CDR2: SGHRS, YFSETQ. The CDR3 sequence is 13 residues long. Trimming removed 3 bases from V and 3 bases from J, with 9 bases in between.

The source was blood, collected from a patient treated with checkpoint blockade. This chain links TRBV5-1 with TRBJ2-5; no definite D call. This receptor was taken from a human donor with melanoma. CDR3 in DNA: TGCGCCAGCAGCTCCGGACCGGAAGAGACCCAGTACTTC. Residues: CASSSGPEETQYF.